This T cell receptor beta chain was captured in a study of tumor-infiltrating lymphocytes in localized non-small cell lung cancer. Study as a whole: Patients included smokers and never-smokers with various histologies, some sampled after neoadjuvant chemotherapy.

TCRdb keeps only in-frame clones here, not all; method: immunoSEQ multiplex PCR. The sample lists about 12,000 clones, 60% to 85% occurring once. Overall study findings and caveats: IM1 and IM2 tumors showed no difference in T-cell fraction. Higher tumor T cell infiltration than in uninvolved lung was supported by TCRbeta sequencing. Available tissue quantity limited TCR sequencing to a patient subset.

Of note for this clone: Its specificity is unknown.

Per the germline V gene, CDR1 is SGHVS and CDR2 is FQNEAQ. Trimming cost V 1 base and J 5 bases; bases outside gene matches: 2. The CDR3 runs to 15 residues. The receptor's source is a human donor with non-small cell lung cancer. The V gene is TRBV7-8, the J gene TRBJ2-2; 9 nucleotides agree with TRBD1. Sample: lung tumor tissue. The CDR3: CASSLVQGATGELFF. CDR3 sequence (DNA): TGTGCCAGCAGCTTAGTACAGGGGGCAACCGGGGAGCTGTTTTTT.